The 8 T cell receptor beta chains below come from one sample, sequenced in a study of T cell responses to AZD1222 COVID-19 vaccine. Here immunoSEQ multiplex PCR was the method, and the copy in TCRdb shows in-frame clones only, minus some. The sample comprises 90,000 to 100,000 clones, around 85% of which are singletons, and 11% to 15% rests with the top ten. The input for sequencing was peripheral blood, taken 28 days after the second AZD1222 dose. These receptors all stem from an adult who received the AZD1222 COVID-19 vaccine.

This clone was recorded a few times. This sequence joins TRBV12-5 and TRBJ1-1, with 7 bases identical to TRBD1. Germline CDR1 reads LGHNT; CDR2 reads FRNRAP. CDR3 length: 13 residues. V gave up 7 bases and J gave up 2 bases; unmatched junction bases: 4. CDR3 DNA: TGTGCTAGTGATCGGGACAGTAACACTGAAGCTTTCTTT. Its translation is CASDRDSNTEAFF.

The CDR3 coding sequence is TGCGCCAGCAGCACTTTAGGGGGGTACACTGAAGCTTTCTTT. Its protein is CASSTLGGYTEAFF. V gene TRBV5-1 combines with J gene TRBJ1-1; D is possibly TRBD1 (6 bases). CDR3 length equals 14 residues. Trimming cost V 4 bases and J 3 bases, with 13 bases left between them. In germline, CDR1 is SGHRS, CDR2 YFSETQ.

The rearrangement uses TRBV6-5 and TRBJ2-7; TRBD2 aligns across 9 bases. V was clipped by 2 bases and J by 0 bases; unmatched bases: 5. CDR3 length: 16 amino acids. The germline V gene encodes CDR1 MNHEY and CDR2 SVGAGI. The CDR3 here is CASSYRREGLSYEQYF. CDR3 coding DNA: TGTGCCAGCAGTTACCGGCGGGAGGGCCTCTCCTACGAGCAGTACTTC.

The chain carries TRBV7-7 and TRBJ1-3; 7 bases are shared with TRBD1. Germline-derived CDR1 and CDR2 are SSHAT and FNYEAQ (reference sequence). The CDR3 spans 15 residues. The junction had 6 bases not matched to a gene; V was cut back by 5 bases and J by 2 bases. The CDR3 bases are TGTGCCAGCAGCCAAAACAGGGGTCCTGGAAACACCATATATTTT. Translating it yields CASSQNRGPGNTIYF.

V and J are TRBV5-1 and TRBJ2-6; D call uncertain. Germline assignment: CDR1 SGHRS and CDR2 YFSETQ. Trimming left V 0 bases short and J 4 bases short, with 8 bases between. The CDR3 is 15 amino acids. As DNA, the CDR3 is TGCGCCAGCAGCTTGGATGGGAACGGGGCCAACGTCCTGACTTTC. Encoded protein: CASSLDGNGANVLTF. Filled out from reference TRBV5-1 and TRBJ2-6, the complete variable domain reads KAGVTQTPRYLIKTRGQQVTLSCSPISGHRSVSWYQQTPGQGLQFLFEYFSETQRNKGNFPGRFSGRQFSNSRSEMNVSTLELGDSALYLCASSLDGNGANVLTFGAGSRLTVL.

This chain connects TRBV12-3 or TRBV12-4 to TRBJ2-7; the D gene is possibly TRBD2 (5 bases). CDR3 size: 13 residues. Trimming stripped 10 bases from V and 4 bases from J, with 17 bases between. This CDR3 reads CATAGERWYEQYF. CDR3 coding DNA: TGTGCCACCGCGGGTGAGCGTTGGTACGAGCAGTACTTC.

The chain joins TRBV19 to TRBJ1-2; D is ambiguous. Per germline, CDR1 LNHDA and CDR2 SQIVND (reference sequence). The CDR3 totals 16 residues. The V and J ends lost 3 bases and 4 bases respectively, with 18 bases between them. CDR3: CASSMAQDWSVYGYTF. For the CDR3, the DNA is TGTGCCAGTAGTATGGCCCAGGACTGGAGCGTCTATGGCTACACCTTC.

The gene calls are TRBV6-2 or TRBV6-3 and TRBJ2-7, with D maybe TRBD2 (6 bases). Looked up from germline, CDR1 is MNHEY and CDR2 is SVGEGT. This CDR3 is 15 amino acids long. V gave up 4 bases and J gave up 5 bases, with 18 bases separating them. The CDR3 nucleotides read TGTGCCAGCAGTTTGGTACCCACGGCGGGAAACGAGCAGTACTTC. Amino acid sequence: CASSLVPTAGNEQYF.